Listed below are T cell receptor beta chains from one sample, sequenced in a study of blood T cells in healthy people across ages. TCRdb reprocessed the 5' RACE reads via MiXCR and lists one record per CDR3 protein. The sample shows some 1.7 million distinct CDR3 sequences, about 28% of them seen only once. The material sequenced was blood. These receptors all stem from a woman under 40 in good health. CDR3s include the opening cysteine and the closing phenylalanine or tryptophan. D genes are given only for firm matches.

TRBD1	TRBV24-1	TRBJ1-2	CATSQQQGPLLYYTF
NA	TRBV28	TRBJ2-3	CASSPGPQRGGTDTQYF
TRBD1	TRBV5-1	TRBJ2-7	CASSAGRGPSYEQYF
NA	TRBV21-1	TRBJ1-5	CASSKEGVFYRALSQPQHF
NA	TRBV4-3	TRBJ2-3	CASSQDPTARTDTQYF
TRBD1	TRBV20-1	TRBJ2-7	CSARDRQGVYEQYF
TRBD1	TRBV20-1	TRBJ2-1	CSARDPGQGSYNEQFF
TRBD2	TRBV29-1	TRBJ2-5	CSVVLAGRGETQYF
NA	TRBV5-1	TRBJ1-1	CASSPRRDTEAFF
NA	TRBV6-6	TRBJ2-7	CASSYSRGSYEQYF
TRBD2	TRBV7-2	TRBJ2-7	CASSFITSDSYEQYF
TRBD2	TRBV7-9	TRBJ2-5	CASSLPSGGLQETQYF
TRBD2	TRBV6-6	TRBJ2-1	CTSSLSGVSYNEQFF
TRBD2	TRBV20-1	TRBJ2-3	CSARTGGNTQYF
NA	TRBV5-5	TRBJ2-5	CASSLGRQSWETQYF
NA	TRBV11-2	TRBJ2-5	CASSFLGTGETQYF
NA	TRBV27	TRBJ2-5	CASSLSHKPETQYF
TRBD2	TRBV28	TRBJ2-7	CASTPPGLAVIYEQYF
NA	TRBV9	TRBJ2-2	CASSAPTGTFTGELFF
NA	TRBV20-1	TRBJ1-1	CSARGGLDTEAFF
NA	TRBV20-1	TRBJ2-5	CSASRKENQETQYF
NA	TRBV20-1	TRBJ2-7	CSAGTEAGTLSSEQYF
NA	TRBV6-2/TRBV6-3	TRBJ2-7	CASSYEEGTYYEQYF
TRBD2	TRBV24-1	TRBJ2-5	CATSDSPTSGSHEQYF
NA	TRBV6-6	TRBJ2-1	CASSLTRISYNEQFF
TRBD2	TRBV5-1	TRBJ2-1	CASRDGTSGTYEQFF
TRBD2	TRBV7-2	TRBJ2-1	CASQGLAGGNEQFF
NA	TRBV27	TRBJ1-2	CASRPTGRAESGYTF
NA	TRBV3-1	TRBJ2-3	CASSQDNSADTQYF
NA	TRBV6-5	TRBJ2-7	CASSGRRYEQYF
NA	TRBV7-2	TRBJ2-7	CASSLHSEDEQYF
NA	TRBV21-1	NA	CASTPGTGGIDYNEQYF
NA	TRBV2	TRBJ1-5	CASSPLGGYQPQHF
NA	TRBV6-2/TRBV6-3	TRBJ2-5	CTSSRGQTQYF
NA	TRBV24-1	TRBJ1-5	CATGGGSSNQPQHF
NA	TRBV5-6	TRBJ2-7	CASSDAGPYEQYF